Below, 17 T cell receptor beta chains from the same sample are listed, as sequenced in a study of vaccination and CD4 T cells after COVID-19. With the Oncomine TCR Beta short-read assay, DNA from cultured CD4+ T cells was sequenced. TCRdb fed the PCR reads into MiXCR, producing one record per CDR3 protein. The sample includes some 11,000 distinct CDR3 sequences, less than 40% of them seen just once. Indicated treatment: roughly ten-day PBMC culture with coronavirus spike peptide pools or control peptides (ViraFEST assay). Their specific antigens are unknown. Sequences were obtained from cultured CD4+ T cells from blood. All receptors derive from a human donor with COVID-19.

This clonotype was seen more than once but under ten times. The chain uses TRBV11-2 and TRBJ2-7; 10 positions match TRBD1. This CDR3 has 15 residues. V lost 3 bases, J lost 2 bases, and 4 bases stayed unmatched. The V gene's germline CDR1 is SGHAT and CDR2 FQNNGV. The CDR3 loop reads CASSFGTGETYEQYF. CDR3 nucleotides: TGTGCCAGCAGCTTCGGGACAGGGGAGACCTACGAGCAGTACTTC.

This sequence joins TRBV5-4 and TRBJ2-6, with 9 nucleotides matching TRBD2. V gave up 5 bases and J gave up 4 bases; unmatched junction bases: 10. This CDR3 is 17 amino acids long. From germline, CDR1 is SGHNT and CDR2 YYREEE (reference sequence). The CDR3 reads CASSKPRGGVGANVLTF. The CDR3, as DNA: TGTGCCAGCAGTAAACCGCGGGGGGGCGTAGGGGCCAACGTCCTGACTTTC.

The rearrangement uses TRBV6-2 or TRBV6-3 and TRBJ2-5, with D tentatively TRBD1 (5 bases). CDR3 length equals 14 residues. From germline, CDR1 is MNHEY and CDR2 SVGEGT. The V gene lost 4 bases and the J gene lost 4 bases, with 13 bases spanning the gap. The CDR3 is CASSSRVRLETQYF. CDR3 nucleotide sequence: TGTGCCAGCAGTTCCAGGGTGCGGCTAGAGACCCAGTACTTC.

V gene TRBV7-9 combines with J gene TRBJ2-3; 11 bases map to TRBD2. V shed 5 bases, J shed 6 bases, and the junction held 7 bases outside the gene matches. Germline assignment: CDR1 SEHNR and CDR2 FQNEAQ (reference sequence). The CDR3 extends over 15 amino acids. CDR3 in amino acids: CASSRSGGAPDTQYF. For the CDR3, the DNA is TGTGCCAGCAGCCGTAGCGGGGGGGCCCCCGATACGCAGTATTTT.

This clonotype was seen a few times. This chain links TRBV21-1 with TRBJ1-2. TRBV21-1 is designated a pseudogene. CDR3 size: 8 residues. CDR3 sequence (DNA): TGTGCCAGGAATGGCTACACCTTC. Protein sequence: CARNGYTF.

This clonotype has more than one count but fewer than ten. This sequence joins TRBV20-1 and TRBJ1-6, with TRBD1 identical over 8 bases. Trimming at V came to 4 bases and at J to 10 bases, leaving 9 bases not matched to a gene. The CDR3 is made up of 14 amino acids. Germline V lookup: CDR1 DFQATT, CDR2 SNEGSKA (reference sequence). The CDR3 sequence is CSAKAPGGESPLHF. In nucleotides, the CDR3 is TGCAGTGCTAAAGCACCAGGGGGCGAATCACCCCTCCACTTT.

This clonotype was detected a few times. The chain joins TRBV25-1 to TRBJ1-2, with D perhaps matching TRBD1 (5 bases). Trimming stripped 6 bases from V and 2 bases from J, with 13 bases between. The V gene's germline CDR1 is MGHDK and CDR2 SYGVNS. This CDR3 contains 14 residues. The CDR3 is CASSQSGRNYGYTF. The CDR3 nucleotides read TGTGCCAGCAGCCAGTCGGGGCGGAACTATGGCTACACCTTC.

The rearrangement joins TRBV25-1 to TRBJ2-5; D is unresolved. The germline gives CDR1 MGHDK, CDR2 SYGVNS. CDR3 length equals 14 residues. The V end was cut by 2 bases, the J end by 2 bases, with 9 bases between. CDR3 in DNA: TGTGCCAGCAGTGAACCTAAGAAGCAAGAGACCCAGTACTTC. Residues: CASSEPKKQETQYF.

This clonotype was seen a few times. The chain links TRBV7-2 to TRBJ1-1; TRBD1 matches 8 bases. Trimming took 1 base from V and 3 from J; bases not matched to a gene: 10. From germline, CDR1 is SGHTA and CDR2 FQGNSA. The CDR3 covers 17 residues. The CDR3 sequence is CASSLVLRGRLDTEAFF. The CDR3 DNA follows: TGTGCCAGCAGCTTAGTCCTCAGGGGGCGATTGGACACTGAAGCTTTCTTT. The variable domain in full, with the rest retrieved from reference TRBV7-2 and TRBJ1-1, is GAGVSQSPSNKVTEKGKDVELRCDPISGHTALYWYRQSLGQGLEFLIYFQGNSAPDKSGLPSDRFSAERTGGSVSTLTIQRTQQEDSAVYLCASSLVLRGRLDTEAFFGQGTRLTVV.

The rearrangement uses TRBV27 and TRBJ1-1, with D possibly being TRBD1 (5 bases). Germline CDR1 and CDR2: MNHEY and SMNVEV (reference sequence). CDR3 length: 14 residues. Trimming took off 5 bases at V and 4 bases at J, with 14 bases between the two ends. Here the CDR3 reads CASSPPGARTEAFF. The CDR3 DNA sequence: TGTGCCAGCAGTCCCCCCGGGGCGCGCACTGAAGCTTTCTTT.

CDR3 nucleotide sequence: TGTGCCAGCAGACCTACCCTAGCGGCATCCTACGAGCAGTACTTC. Its protein product is CASRPTLAASYEQYF. The V gene is TRBV27, the J gene TRBJ2-7, with 7 bases aligning to TRBD2. CDR3 length: 15 amino acids. Germline CDR1 is MNHEY and CDR2 is SMNVEV (reference sequence). Trimming at V came to 6 bases and at J to 1 base, leaving 9 bases not matched to a gene.

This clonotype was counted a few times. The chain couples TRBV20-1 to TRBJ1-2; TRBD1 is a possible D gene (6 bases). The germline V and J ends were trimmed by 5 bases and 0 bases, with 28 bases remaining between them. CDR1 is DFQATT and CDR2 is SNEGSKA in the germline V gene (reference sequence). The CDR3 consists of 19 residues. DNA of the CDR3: TGCAGTGCTCCGACAAACAAACCGGGACCGGGGGCGACTAACTATGGCTACACCTTC. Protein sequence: CSAPTNKPGPGATNYGYTF.

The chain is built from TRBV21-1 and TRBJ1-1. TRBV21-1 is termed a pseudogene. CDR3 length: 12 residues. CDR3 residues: CASSSGNTEAFF. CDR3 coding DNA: TGTGCCAGCAGCAGCGGGAACACTGAAGCTTTCTTT.

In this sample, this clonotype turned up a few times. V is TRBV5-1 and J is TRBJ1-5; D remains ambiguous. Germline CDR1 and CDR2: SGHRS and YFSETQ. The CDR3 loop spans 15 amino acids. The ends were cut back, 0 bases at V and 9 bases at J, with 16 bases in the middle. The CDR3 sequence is CASSLDGGPRRPQHF. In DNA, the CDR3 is TGCGCCAGCAGCTTGGACGGTGGGCCGAGGCGGCCCCAGCATTTT.

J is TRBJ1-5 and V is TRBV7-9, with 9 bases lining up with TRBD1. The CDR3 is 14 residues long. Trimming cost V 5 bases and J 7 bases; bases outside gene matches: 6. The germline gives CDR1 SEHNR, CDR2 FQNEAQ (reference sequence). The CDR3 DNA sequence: TGTGCCAGCAGCGACAGGGGGAGTGCCCAGCCCCAGCATTTT. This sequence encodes CASSDRGSAQPQHF.

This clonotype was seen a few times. As DNA, the CDR3 is TGTGCCAGCAGCTCCTTTTACAATGAGCAGTTCTTC. The encoded protein is CASSSFYNEQFF. The genes are TRBV7-2 and TRBJ2-1, with D unresolved. Trimming pared 4 bases from V and 4 bases from J, leaving 5 bases between. Germline-derived CDR1 and CDR2 are SGHTA and FQGNSA. CDR3 length equals 12 residues.

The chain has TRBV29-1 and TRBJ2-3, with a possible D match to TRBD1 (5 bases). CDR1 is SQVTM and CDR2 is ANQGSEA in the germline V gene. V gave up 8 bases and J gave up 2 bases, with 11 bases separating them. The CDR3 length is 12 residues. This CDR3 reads CSLQGNTDTQYF. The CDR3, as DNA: TGCAGCCTGCAGGGAAACACAGATACGCAGTATTTT.